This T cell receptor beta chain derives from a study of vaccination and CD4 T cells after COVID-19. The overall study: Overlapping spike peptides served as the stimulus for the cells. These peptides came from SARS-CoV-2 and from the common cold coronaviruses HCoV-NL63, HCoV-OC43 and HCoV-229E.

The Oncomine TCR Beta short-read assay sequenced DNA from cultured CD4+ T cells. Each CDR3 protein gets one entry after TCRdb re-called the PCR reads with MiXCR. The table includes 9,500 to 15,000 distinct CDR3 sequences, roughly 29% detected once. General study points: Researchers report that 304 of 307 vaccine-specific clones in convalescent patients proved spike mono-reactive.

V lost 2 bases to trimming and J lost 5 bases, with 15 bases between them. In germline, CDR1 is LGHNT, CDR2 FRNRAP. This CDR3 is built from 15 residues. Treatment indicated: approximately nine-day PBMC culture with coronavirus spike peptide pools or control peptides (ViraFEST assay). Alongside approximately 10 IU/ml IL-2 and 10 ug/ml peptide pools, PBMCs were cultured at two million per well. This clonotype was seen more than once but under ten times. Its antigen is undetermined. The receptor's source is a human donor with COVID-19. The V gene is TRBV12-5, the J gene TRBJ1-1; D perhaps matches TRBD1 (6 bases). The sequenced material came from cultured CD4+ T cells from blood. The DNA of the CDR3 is TGTGCTAGTGGTTTGCTAGGCGCAGGGGTTACTGAAGCTTTCTTT. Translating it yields CASGLLGAGVTEAFF.